This note documents a single T cell receptor (beta chain) sequence. Many counts were recorded for this clone. Its antigen is currently not known. Base quality data are lacking; no much larger clone is found one base away. The data originate from a study of beta chain features in type 1 diabetes (dated by TCRdb to 2017 to 2018). For context, the study as a whole: No differences in mean age, gender distribution, total cell number or subset yield were found between patients and healthy donors. Regulatory and stem cell-like memory subsets were isolated from only 8 patients and 8 healthy donors, whereas naive and central memory subsets came from all 30 or so donors. Across all samples, 107,917,701 sorted cells were examined, and cell number per subset correlated strongly with RNA yield. In the study, TCRB repertoires of sorted circulating CD4+ T cell subsets from recently diagnosed type 1 diabetes patients were compared with those of matched healthy donors. Study-wide conclusions, independent of this receptor: Type 1 diabetes patients showed a moderate but significant shortening of TCRB CDR3 length in all four CD4+ subsets. Because small numbers of individuals were included in the HLA sub-analyses, any influence of HLA type on TCRB rearrangement was left unresolved. Because cDNA was sequenced instead of genomic DNA, highly expressing activated cells could be over-represented, though the groups showed no difference in activation or CD3 levels. Patients with type 1 diabetes made fewer insertions and deleted more nucleotides at VDJ recombination sites, implying thymic rearrangement abnormalities. PCR may preferentially amplify shorter templates, but because patient and control samples were amplified and corrected together, any resulting skew would affect both groups equally. Naive, central memory and regulatory TCRB repertoires appeared to be more alike among patients than among healthy donors.

The High Capacity cDNA Reverse Transcription Kit was used to reverse transcribe all of the isolated RNA, meaning that expressed TCRB transcripts were what got sequenced. Deep immunoSEQ sequencing was applied to naive, central memory and regulatory T cell samples, giving an average of around 4 million total reads per sample. Sorted cells were lysed in RLT buffer, and RNA was extracted using DNase-treated RNeasy Micro or Mini kits according to cell number. To prevent cross-contamination, every cell subset was processed on its own, while patient and healthy donor samples were processed together. The immunoSEQ multiplex PCR was used to amplify TCRB sequences from cDNA, generating 87-bp fragments that spanned the CDR3 region. Sequencing of the amplicons was performed on the Illumina HiSeq platform. Regarding the original processing steps: Synthetic template baselines were used to correct PCR bias computationally, reads within Hamming distance 2 were collapsed, and singletons that could not be merged were discarded. Reads were aligned to IMGT to assign V, D and J genes, CDR3 length, and insertions or deletions at six rearrangement sites. Clonotype counts were normalized to sorted cell number within each subset before computing true diversity and Gini coefficients with the tcR R package. Repertoire sharing was quantified using the overlap coefficient calculated on TCRB nucleotide sequences. Imported from immuneACCESS, the table was reduced by TCRdb to in-frame sequences with V and J called. These copies leave out some clones; in studies compared against another copy, an unresolved V gene accounts for under half, and the cause of the remainder is not known. Clonal size and the V and J genes are those of that table, whereas D and trimming came from the DNA. In all, the sample holds about 180,000 clones, and about an eighth of those were seen once. The ten largest clones represent 0.62% of the sample.

Each donor gave one peripheral blood draw, roughly 120 mL on average, collected into heparinised tubes. Naive, central memory, regulatory and stem cell-like memory CD4+ T cells were sorted on a BD FACSAria II using a panel including CD45RO, CCR7, CD25, CD127, CD95 and CD27. Purity was above 95% for every sorted population. PBMCs were separated immediately by Lymphoprep density gradient centrifugation and were stained directly, without being cultured. To minimize batch effects, samples were stained and sorted in pairs, one healthy donor with one patient per experiment. From the cysteine through the phenylalanine, the CDR3 covers 13 amino acids. Just CDR3 DNA is preserved here, 39 bases in frame from base 1. Via the germline V gene, CDR1 is MDHEN and CDR2 SYDVKM. V loses 2 bases of germline sequence and J loses 3 bases, and the interval between the two ends is 8 bases.

The sequence links TRBV28 to TRBJ2-7; the D gene is perhaps TRBD1, on 5 matching bases. The sequence was obtained from a woman between 18 and 29 years old in good health. The material sequenced was central memory CD4+ T cells from blood. The sequenced DNA: TGTGCCAGCAGTTTACGGACATACTACGAGCAGTACTTC. This yields the protein CASSLRTYYEQYF.